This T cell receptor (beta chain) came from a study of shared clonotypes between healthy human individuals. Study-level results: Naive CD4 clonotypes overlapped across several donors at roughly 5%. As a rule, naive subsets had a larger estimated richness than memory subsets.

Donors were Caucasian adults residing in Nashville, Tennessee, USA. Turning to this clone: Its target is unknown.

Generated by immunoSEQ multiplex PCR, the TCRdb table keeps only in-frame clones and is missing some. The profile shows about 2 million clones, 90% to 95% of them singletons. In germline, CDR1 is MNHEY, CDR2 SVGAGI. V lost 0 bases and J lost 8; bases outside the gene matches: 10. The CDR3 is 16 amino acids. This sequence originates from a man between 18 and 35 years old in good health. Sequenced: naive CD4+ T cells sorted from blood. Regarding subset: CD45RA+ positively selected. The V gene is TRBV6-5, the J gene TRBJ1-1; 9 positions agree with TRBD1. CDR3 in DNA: TGTGCCAGCAGTTACTCCCCCGGGACAGGGCAAGGGGAAGCTTTCTTT. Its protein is CASSYSPGTGQGEAFF.